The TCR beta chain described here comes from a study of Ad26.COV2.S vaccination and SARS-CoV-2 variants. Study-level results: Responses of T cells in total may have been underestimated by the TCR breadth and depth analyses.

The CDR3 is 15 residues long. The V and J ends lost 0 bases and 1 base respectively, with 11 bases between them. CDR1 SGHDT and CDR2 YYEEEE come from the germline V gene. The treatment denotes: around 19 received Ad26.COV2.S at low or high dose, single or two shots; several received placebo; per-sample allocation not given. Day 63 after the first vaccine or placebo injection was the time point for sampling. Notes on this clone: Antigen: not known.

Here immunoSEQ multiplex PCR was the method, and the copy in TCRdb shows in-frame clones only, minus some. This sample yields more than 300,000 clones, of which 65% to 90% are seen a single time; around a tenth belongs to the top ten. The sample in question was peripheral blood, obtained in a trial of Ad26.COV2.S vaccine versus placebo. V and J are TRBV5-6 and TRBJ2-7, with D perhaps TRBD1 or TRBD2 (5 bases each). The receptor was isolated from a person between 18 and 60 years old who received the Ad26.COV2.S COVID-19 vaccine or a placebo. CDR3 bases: TGTGCCAGCAGCTTGGCTGGGACCGTTTCCTACGAGCAGTACTTC. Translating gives CASSLAGTVSYEQYF.